This TCR beta chain was retrieved from a study of shared clonotypes between healthy human individuals. Trimming removed 1 base from V and 8 bases from J, with 21 bases in between. The CDR3 loop spans 17 amino acids. Germline lookup yields CDR1 SGHAT and CDR2 FQNNGV. As defined, naive CD8 cells were CD45RO-negative and positively selected for CCR7, with terminally differentiated effector memory CD45RA+ cells excluded. Points from the study as a whole: Few donors restricted represented genetic and exposure-history diversity.

Method: immunoSEQ multiplex PCR; TCRdb's copy keeps in-frame clones and lacks some. Counted here are about 2.1 million clones, 85% to 95% occurring once; the ten biggest clones make up under 2%. On this clone: Its specificity is unknown.

Sequenced input: naive CD8+ T cells from PBMCs. This chain joins TRBV11-2 and TRBJ2-1, with TRBD2 as a possible D gene (6 bases). The sequence was obtained from a man between 18 and 35 years old in good health. Some clones in this sample may be carry-over from other donors' samples. The CDR3 is CASSLGTGTLLVDEQFF. The CDR3 coding sequence is TGTGCCAGCAGCTTAGGTACCGGGACTTTGCTGGTGGATGAGCAGTTCTTC.